Following are 18 T cell receptor beta chains from one sample sequenced in a study of control samples from healthy donors and cancer patients. Assay used: immunoSEQ multiplex PCR; TCRdb lists only in-frame clones, some missing. The sample contains about 120,000 clones, 70% to 90% of which appear only once. Specimen: blood. These receptors were taken from a man in his forties or fifties in good health.

The DNA of the CDR3 is TGTGCCAGCAGTTACGGGACTAGCGGGGGCACAGATACGCAGTATTTT. It specifies CASSYGTSGGTDTQYF. The gene calls are TRBV6-6 and TRBJ2-3, with 13 bases fitting TRBD2. After removal of 2 bases from V and 1 base from J, the junction contained 0 bases not matched to a gene. This CDR3 is built from 16 residues. Germline assignment: CDR1 MNHNY and CDR2 SVGAGI (reference sequence).

J is TRBJ1-2 and V is TRBV19; no clear D. The length of the CDR3 is 16 residues. V lost 1 base and J 0 bases, leaving 12 bases between the germline ends. Germline V gene lookup returns CDR1 LNHDA and CDR2 SQIVND (reference sequence). In nucleotides, the CDR3 is TGTGCCAGTAGTATAGTAGGAGCGGCTACTAACTATGGCTACACCTTC. Its protein product is CASSIVGAATNYGYTF.

This rearrangement joins TRBV29-1 to TRBJ2-3; D is uncertain. CDR1 is SQVTM and CDR2 is ANQGSEA in the germline V gene. CDR3 size: 13 residues. V was clipped by 2 bases and J by 1 base, with 7 bases between them. The CDR3 protein is CSVELAGTDTQYF. The CDR3 DNA follows: TGCAGCGTTGAACTGGCGGGCACAGATACGCAGTATTTT.

This clone was seen a few times. The chain combines TRBV19 with TRBJ2-7; 7 nucleotides match TRBD1. In germline, CDR1 is LNHDA, CDR2 SQIVND (reference sequence). V shed 6 bases, J shed 1 base, and the junction held 6 bases outside the gene matches. The CDR3 totals 14 residues. The CDR3, as DNA: TGTGCCAGTAGATCGTCAGGGGGATCCTACGAGCAGTACTTC. The encoded protein is CASRSSGGSYEQYF.

The rearrangement uses TRBV29-1 and TRBJ1-2, with TRBD1 as a possible D gene (5 bases). The germline V gene encodes CDR1 SQVTM and CDR2 ANQGSEA. There are 15 residues in the CDR3. V was clipped by 2 bases and J by 0 bases, with 13 bases between them. The CDR3 DNA reads as TGCAGCGTTGAATCCGCCAGGGCAGCTAACTATGGCTACACCTTC. Translating gives CSVESARAANYGYTF.

The chain employs TRBV10-3 and TRBJ2-5; weak D call: TRBD1 (6 bases). The CDR3 is 13 amino acids. V lost 10 bases and J 6 bases, leaving 18 bases between the germline ends. Germline CDR1 ENHRY, CDR2 SYGVKD. CDR3 protein: CATWAGGKKTQYF. CDR3 nucleotides: TGTGCCACCTGGGCTGGGGGCAAGAAGACCCAGTACTTC.

The rearrangement uses TRBV14 and TRBJ2-2, with D possibly TRBD1 on 5 matching bases. Trimming left V 1 base short and J 3 bases short, with 9 bases between. Per germline, CDR1 SGHDN and CDR2 FVKESK. The CDR3 extends over 15 amino acids. This chain's CDR3 is CASSQGRAYTGELFF. DNA for the CDR3: TGTGCCAGCAGCCAAGGCAGGGCGTACACCGGGGAGCTGTTTTTT.

V and J are TRBV24-1 and TRBJ1-4; TRBD1 agrees at 7 bases. The CDR3 contains 16 residues. Trimming at V came to 4 bases and at J to 1 base, leaving 5 bases not matched to a gene. CDR1 and CDR2 from the germline V gene are KGHDR and SFDVKD. CDR3 region: CATSDPRQGTNEKLFF. CDR3 in DNA: TGTGCCACCAGTGACCCTCGACAGGGAACTAATGAAAAACTGTTTTTT.

The V and J genes are TRBV3-1 (or the pseudogene TRBV3-2) and TRBJ1-4; D perhaps matches TRBD1 (6 bases). The CDR3 runs 16 residues. The V gene lost 1 base and the J gene lost 8 bases, with 17 bases spanning the gap. Per germline, CDR1 LGHDT and CDR2 YNNKEL (reference sequence). The CDR3 here is CASSQAGKQGGEKLFF. Written as DNA, the CDR3 is TGTGCCAGCAGCCAAGCAGGAAAACAGGGTGGAGAAAAACTGTTTTTT.

This sequence joins TRBV12-5 and TRBJ2-1; a weak D match, TRBD1 (6 bases). This CDR3 is 12 amino acids long. CDR1 LGHNT and CDR2 FRNRAP come from the germline V gene. V lost 2 bases and J lost 8, with 7 bases in between. CDR3 DNA sequence: TGTGCTAGTGGTTTGAACAGGGATGAGCAGTTCTTC. Translating it yields CASGLNRDEQFF.

CDR3 in amino acids: CASSVGGRGTGELFF. The CDR3 DNA reads TGTGCCAGCTCAGTTGGGGGGCGGGGCACCGGGGAGCTGTTTTTT. The chain recombines TRBV27 with TRBJ2-2; D assignment may be TRBD1 or TRBD2 (6 bases each). Deletions cut 8 bases from V and 4 bases from J, with 17 bases between. CDR1 MNHEY and CDR2 SMNVEV come from the germline V gene (reference sequence). There are 15 residues in the CDR3.

The V and J genes are TRBV5-1 and TRBJ1-2, with D perhaps matching TRBD1 (6 bases). The CDR3 length is 14 residues. V was cut by 3 bases and J by 2 bases, with 11 bases left in between. Germline CDR1 reads SGHRS; CDR2 reads YFSETQ. The CDR3 protein is CASSSWTDNYGYTF. The CDR3 DNA sequence: TGCGCCAGCAGCTCCTGGACAGACAACTATGGCTACACCTTC.

The rearrangement links TRBV13 to TRBJ2-5, with D possibly TRBD1 on 5 matching bases. CDR3 length: 15 amino acids. Trimming cost V 5 bases and J 0 bases, with 13 bases left between them. Germline CDR1 PRHDT, CDR2 FYEKMQ (reference sequence). This CDR3 is CASSLTTDHQETQYF. CDR3 DNA: TGTGCCAGCAGCCTGACGACAGACCACCAAGAGACCCAGTACTTC.

The count of this clone is one. This chain links TRBV7-9 with TRBJ1-4; D call uncertain. Germline lookup yields CDR1 SEHNR and CDR2 FQNEAQ (reference sequence). Trimming cost V 1 base and J 14 bases, with 17 bases left between them. The CDR3 extends over 14 amino acids. In DNA, the CDR3 is TGTGCCAGCAGCTTAGAGAGCGCGAACCCTCGGCTGTTTTTT. Encoded protein: CASSLESANPRLFF.

This clone was recorded once. V gene TRBV19 combines with J gene TRBJ2-2; the D gene is possibly TRBD1 (5 bases). This CDR3 spans 15 amino acids. Trimming cost V 5 bases and J 6 bases, with 16 bases left between them. Looked up from germline, CDR1 is LNHDA and CDR2 is SQIVND (reference sequence). CDR3 coding DNA: TGTGCCAGTAGTTTCCGCTCAGGGATTCCCGGGGAGCTGTTTTTT. Amino acids: CASSFRSGIPGELFF. Based on the CDR3 plus reference TRBV19 and TRBJ2-2, the full variable domain is DGGITQSPKYLFRKEGQNVTLSCEQNLNHDAMYWYRQDPGQGLRLIYYSQIVNDFQKGDIAEGYSVSREKKESFPLTVTSAQKNPTAFYLCASSFRSGIPGELFFGEGSRLTVL.

This clone was counted once. The chain is built from TRBV5-4 and TRBJ1-2; 9 bases line up with TRBD1. The germline gives CDR1 SGHNT, CDR2 YYREEE (reference sequence). Trimming at V came to 2 bases and at J to 8 bases, leaving 10 bases not matched to a gene. The CDR3 is 15 amino acids. The chain's CDR3 is CASSLRGQGRHGYTF. CDR3 in DNA: TGTGCCAGCAGCTTAAGGGGACAGGGTAGGCACGGCTACACCTTC.

In DNA, the CDR3 is TGTGCCAGCAGTTCACCCGGGACAGGGCTTGAAAAACTGTTTTTT. Its translation: CASSSPGTGLEKLFF. The V call is TRBV6-2 or TRBV6-3, the J call TRBJ1-4, with 9 bases aligning to TRBD1. Trimming at V came to 4 bases and at J to 7 bases, leaving 7 bases not matched to a gene. This CDR3 has 15 amino acids. The germline V gene encodes CDR1 MNHEY and CDR2 SVGEGT.

The chain joins TRBV25-1 to TRBJ2-7; 12 nucleotides match TRBD2. Germline values: CDR1 MGHDK, CDR2 SYGVNS. There are 17 residues in the CDR3. V dropped 4 bases and J dropped 1; count of bases not matched to a gene: 8. The CDR3 sequence is CASSGEDGTSGSYEQYF. The CDR3 coding sequence is TGTGCCAGCAGTGGAGAGGACGGGACTAGCGGGTCCTACGAGCAGTACTTC.